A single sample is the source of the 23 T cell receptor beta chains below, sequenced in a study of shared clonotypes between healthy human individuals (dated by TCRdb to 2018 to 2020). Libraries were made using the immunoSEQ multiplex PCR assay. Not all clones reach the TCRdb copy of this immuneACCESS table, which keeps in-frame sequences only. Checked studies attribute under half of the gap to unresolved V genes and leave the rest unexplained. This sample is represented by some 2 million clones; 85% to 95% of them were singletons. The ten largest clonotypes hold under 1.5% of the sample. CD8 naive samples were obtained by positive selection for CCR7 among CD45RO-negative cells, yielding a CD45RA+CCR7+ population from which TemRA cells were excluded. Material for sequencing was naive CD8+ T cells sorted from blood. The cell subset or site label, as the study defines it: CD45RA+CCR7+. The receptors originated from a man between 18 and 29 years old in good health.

The CDR3 here is CASSFFREGEQFF. Here the CDR3 DNA reads TGTGCCAGCAGTTTTTTTCGGGAGGGCGAGCAGTTCTTC. This chain links TRBV28 with TRBJ2-1; 8 nucleotides align to TRBD2. The length of the CDR3 is 13 residues. V gave up 3 bases and J gave up 10 bases; unmatched junction bases: 5. The germline V gene encodes CDR1 MDHEN and CDR2 SYDVKM.

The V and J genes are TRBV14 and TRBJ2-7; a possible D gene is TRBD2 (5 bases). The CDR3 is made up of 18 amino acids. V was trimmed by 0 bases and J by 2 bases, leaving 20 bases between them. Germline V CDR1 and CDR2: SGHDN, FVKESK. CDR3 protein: CASSQEALSPGSTYEQYF. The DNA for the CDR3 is TGTGCCAGCAGCCAAGAGGCCCTCTCTCCGGGGTCAACCTACGAGCAGTACTTC.

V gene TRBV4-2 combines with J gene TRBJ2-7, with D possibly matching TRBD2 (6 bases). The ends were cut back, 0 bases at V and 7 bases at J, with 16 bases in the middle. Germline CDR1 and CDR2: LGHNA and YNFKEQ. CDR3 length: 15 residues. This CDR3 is CASSQEEGPPVEQYF. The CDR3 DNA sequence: TGTGCCAGCAGCCAAGAGGAGGGCCCCCCGGTTGAGCAGTACTTC.

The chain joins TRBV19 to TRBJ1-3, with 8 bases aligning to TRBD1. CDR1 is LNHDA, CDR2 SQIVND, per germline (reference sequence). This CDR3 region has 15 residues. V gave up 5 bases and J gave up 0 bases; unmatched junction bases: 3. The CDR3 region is CASSVDRGSGNTIYF. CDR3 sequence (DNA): TGTGCCAGTAGTGTCGACAGGGGCTCTGGAAACACCATATATTTT. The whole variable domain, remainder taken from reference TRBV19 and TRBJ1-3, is DGGITQSPKYLFRKEGQNVTLSCEQNLNHDAMYWYRQDPGQGLRLIYYSQIVNDFQKGDIAEGYSVSREKKESFPLTVTSAQKNPTAFYLCASSVDRGSGNTIYFGEGSWLTVV.

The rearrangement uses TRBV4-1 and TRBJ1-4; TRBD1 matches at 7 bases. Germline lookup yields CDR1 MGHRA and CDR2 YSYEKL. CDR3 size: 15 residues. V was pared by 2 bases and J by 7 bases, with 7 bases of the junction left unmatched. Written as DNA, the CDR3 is TGCGCCAGCAGCCAACCCACAGGGGTGGGTGAAAAACTGTTTTTT. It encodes CASSQPTGVGEKLFF.

The CDR3 DNA sequence: TGCGCCAGCAGCTTCCGGGACAGGGACTACGAGCAGTACTTC. Protein: CASSFRDRDYEQYF. The chain links TRBV4-1 to TRBJ2-7; 9 positions match TRBD1. The CDR3 sequence is 14 residues long. CDR1 and CDR2 from the germline V gene are MGHRA and YSYEKL. V trimming: 5 bases; J trimming: 3 bases; junction bases outside the gene matches: 5.

The CDR3 DNA reads TGTGCCAGCAGTGGCCCCGTCAGGGGCGTTAACACTGAAGCTTTCTTT. Protein sequence: CASSGPVRGVNTEAFF. The gene calls are TRBV6-1 and TRBJ1-1; D perhaps matches TRBD1 (6 bases). Germline V gene data show CDR1 as MNHNS and CDR2 as SASEGT. The CDR3 is 16 residues long. Trimming cost V 4 bases and J 2 bases, with 17 bases left between them.

CDR3 region: CASSIDMHYGYTF. Written as DNA, the CDR3 is TGTGCCAGTAGTATAGATATGCATTATGGCTACACCTTC. This chain joins TRBV19 and TRBJ1-2, with D unclear. The germline V and J ends were trimmed by 0 bases and 5 bases, with 7 bases remaining between them. The germline CDR1 and CDR2 sequences are LNHDA and SQIVND (reference sequence). The CDR3 is 13 residues long.

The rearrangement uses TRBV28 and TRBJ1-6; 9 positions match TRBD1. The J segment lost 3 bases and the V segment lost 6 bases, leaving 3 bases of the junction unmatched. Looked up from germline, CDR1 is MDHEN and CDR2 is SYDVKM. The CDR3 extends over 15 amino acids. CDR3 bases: TGTGCCAGCAGGCTGGGACAGGGCTATAATTCACCCCTCCACTTT. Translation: CASRLGQGYNSPLHF.

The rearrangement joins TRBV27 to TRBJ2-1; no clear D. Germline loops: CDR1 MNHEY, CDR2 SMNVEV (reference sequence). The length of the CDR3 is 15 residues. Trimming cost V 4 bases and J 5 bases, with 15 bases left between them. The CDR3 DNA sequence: TGTGCCAGCAGTTCGCCACTGGGAACTAACAATGAGCAGTTCTTC. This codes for CASSSPLGTNNEQFF.

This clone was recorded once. This CDR3 is CAWSGGVITNSPLHF. Here the CDR3 DNA reads TGTGCCTGGAGTGGTGGCGTCATCACCAATTCACCCCTCCACTTT. The chain is built from TRBV30 and TRBJ1-6; the D is unclear. This CDR3 is built from 15 residues. CDR1 and CDR2 from the germline V gene are GTSNPN and SVGIG (reference sequence). Trimming took 1 base from V and 7 from J, leaving 14 bases between them. Filled out from reference TRBV30 and TRBJ1-6, the complete variable domain reads SQTIHQWPATLVQPVGSPLSLECTVEGTSNPNLYWYRQAAGRGLQLLFYSVGIGQISSEVPQNLSASRPQDRQFILSSKKLLLSDSGFYLCAWSGGVITNSPLHFGNGTRLTVT.

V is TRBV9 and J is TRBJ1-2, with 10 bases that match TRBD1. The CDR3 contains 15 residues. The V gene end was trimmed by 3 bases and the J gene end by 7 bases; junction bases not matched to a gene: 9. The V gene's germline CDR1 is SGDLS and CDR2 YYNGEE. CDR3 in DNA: TGTGCCAGCAGCGGGATGGGGACAGGGGTCTCTGGCTACACCTTC. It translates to CASSGMGTGVSGYTF. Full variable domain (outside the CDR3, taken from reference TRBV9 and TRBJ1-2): DSGVTQTPKHLITATGQRVTLRCSPRSGDLSVYWYQQSLDQGLQFLIQYYNGEERAKGNILERFSAQQFPDLHSELNLSSLELGDSALYFCASSGMGTGVSGYTFGSGTRLTVV.

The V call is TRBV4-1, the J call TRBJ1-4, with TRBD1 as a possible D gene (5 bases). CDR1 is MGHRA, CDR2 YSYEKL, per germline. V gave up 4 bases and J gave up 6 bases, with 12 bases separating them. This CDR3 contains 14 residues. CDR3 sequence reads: CASSPHGGDEKLFF. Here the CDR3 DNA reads TGCGCCAGCAGCCCCCATGGGGGTGATGAAAAACTGTTTTTT.

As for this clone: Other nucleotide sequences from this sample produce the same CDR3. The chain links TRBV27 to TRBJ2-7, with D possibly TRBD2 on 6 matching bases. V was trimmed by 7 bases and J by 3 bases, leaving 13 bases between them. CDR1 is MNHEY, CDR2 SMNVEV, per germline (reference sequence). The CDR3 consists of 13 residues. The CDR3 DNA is TGTGCCAGCACCGGGGGACCGAGCTACGAGCAGTACTTC. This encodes CASTGGPSYEQYF.

For the CDR3, the DNA is TGTGCCAGCAGCGCGAGGACAGGGCCCGACACCGGGGAGCTGTTTTTT. This codes for CASSARTGPDTGELFF. The chain recombines TRBV5-4 with TRBJ2-2, with TRBD1 matching 8 bases. The germline V gene encodes CDR1 SGHNT and CDR2 YYREEE (reference sequence). V dropped 4 bases and J dropped 3; count of bases not matched to a gene: 8. CDR3 size: 16 residues.

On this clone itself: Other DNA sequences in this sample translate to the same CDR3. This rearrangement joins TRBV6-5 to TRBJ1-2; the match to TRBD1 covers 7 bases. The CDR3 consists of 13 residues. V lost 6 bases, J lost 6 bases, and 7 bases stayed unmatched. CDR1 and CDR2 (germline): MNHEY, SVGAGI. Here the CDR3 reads CASSSTGVDGYTF. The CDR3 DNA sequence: TGTGCCAGCAGCTCCACAGGGGTGGATGGCTACACCTTC.

The CDR3 loop is CASSSDSWEQFF. In DNA, the CDR3 is TGTGCCAGCAGCTCGGACTCCTGGGAGCAGTTCTTC. The rearrangement uses TRBV7-9 and TRBJ2-1; the D gene is possibly TRBD2 (5 bases). The V end lost 4 bases, the J end lost 10 bases, and 11 bases lay between the germline ends. The CDR3 is 12 amino acids. Germline V gives CDR1 SEHNR, CDR2 FQNEAQ (reference sequence).

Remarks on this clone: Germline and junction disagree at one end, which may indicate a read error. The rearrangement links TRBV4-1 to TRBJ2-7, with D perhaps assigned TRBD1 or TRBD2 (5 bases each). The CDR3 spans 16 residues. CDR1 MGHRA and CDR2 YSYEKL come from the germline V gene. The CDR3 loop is CASTQGLGTEAYEQYF. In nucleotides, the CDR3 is TGCGCCAGCACCCAAGGGCTAGGGACGGAGGCTTACGAGCAGTACTTC.

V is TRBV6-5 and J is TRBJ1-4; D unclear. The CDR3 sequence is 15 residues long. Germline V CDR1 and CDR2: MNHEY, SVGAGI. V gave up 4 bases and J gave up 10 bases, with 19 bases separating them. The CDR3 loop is CASSSSTGGSGKLFF. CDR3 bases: TGTGCCAGCAGTTCGTCAACGGGTGGGTCCGGAAAACTGTTTTTT.

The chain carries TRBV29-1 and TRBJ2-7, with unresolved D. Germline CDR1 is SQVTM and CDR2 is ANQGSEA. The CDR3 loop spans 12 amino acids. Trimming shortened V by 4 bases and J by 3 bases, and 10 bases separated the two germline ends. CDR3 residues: CSVVGNDYEQYF. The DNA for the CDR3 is TGCAGCGTTGTGGGGAACGACTACGAGCAGTACTTC.

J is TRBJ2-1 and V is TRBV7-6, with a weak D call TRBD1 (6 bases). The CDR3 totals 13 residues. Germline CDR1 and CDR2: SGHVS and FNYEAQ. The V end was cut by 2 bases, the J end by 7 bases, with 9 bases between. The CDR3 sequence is CASSLLQGNEQFF. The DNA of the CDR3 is TGTGCCAGCAGCTTATTACAGGGTAATGAGCAGTTCTTC.

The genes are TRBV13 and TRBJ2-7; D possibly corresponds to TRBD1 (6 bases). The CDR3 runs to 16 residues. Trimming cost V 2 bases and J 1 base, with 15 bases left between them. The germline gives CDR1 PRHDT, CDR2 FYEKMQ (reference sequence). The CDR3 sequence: CASSLSGGYQSYEQYF. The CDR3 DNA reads TGTGCCAGCAGCTTATCTGGGGGCTACCAATCCTACGAGCAGTACTTC.

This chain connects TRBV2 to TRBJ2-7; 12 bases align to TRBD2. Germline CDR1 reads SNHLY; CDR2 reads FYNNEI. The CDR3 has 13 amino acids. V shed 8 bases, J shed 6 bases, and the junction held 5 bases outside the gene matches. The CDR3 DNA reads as TGTGCCAGCCTGCTAGCGGGAGGGCTCGAGCAGTACTTC. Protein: CASLLAGGLEQYF. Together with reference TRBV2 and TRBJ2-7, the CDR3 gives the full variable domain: EPEVTQTPSHQVTQMGQEVILRCVPISNHLYFYWYRQILGQKVEFLVSFYNNEISEKSEIFDDQFSVERPDGSNFTLKIRSTKLEDSAMYFCASLLAGGLEQYFGPGTRLTVT.